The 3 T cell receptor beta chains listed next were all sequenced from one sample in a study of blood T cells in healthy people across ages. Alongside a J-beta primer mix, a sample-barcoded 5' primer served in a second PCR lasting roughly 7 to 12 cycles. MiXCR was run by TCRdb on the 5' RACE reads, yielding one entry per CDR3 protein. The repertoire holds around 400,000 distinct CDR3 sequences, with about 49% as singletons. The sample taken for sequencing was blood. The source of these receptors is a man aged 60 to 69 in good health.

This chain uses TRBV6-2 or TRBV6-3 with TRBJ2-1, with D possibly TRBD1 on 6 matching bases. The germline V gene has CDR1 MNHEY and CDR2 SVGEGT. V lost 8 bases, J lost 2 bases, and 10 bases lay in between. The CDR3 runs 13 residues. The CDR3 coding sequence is TGTGCCAGCCAAGACAGGACCTACAATGAGCAGTTCTTC. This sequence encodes CASQDRTYNEQFF.

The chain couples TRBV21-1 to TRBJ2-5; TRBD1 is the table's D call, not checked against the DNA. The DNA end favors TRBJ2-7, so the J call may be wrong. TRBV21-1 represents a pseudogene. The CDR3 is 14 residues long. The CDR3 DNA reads TGTGCCAGCAGCAAAGACCGGGACCGCTACGAGCAGTACTTC. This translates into CASSKDRDRYEQYF.

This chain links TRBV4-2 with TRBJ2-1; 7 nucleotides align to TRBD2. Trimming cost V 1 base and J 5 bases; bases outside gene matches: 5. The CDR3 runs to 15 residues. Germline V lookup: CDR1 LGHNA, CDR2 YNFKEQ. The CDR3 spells CASSQGGGKHNEQFF. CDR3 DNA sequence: TGTGCCAGCAGCCAAGGGGGGGGTAAACACAATGAGCAGTTCTTC.